This T cell receptor beta chain was captured by sequencing in a study of monozygotic twins with inflammatory bowel disease. This CDR3 is 15 amino acids long. TCRdb re-called the 5' RACE reads and gives one entry per CDR3 protein, without DNA. Recorded here are roughly 100,000 distinct CDR3 sequences; the top ten clones represent 1.9%. This receptor was identified in a human donor with ulcerative colitis or Crohn's disease, or a healthy co-twin of an affected twin (not recorded which). This chain links TRBV12-3 or TRBV12-4 with TRBJ2-7; the D gene TCRdb calls, TRBD1, cannot be checked with no DNA. The source material was blood. The CDR3: CASTRMTGRVSEQYF.